This T cell receptor beta chain was observed in a study of blood T cell repertoires in COVID-19. Study context: The United States, Italy and Spain supplied acute and convalescent COVID-19 samples.

The assay was immunoSEQ multiplex PCR, and TCRdb's table has in-frame clones only and misses some. The table shows about 480,000 clones, with nearly 90% occurring only once. The ends lost 9 bases at V and 6 bases at J; junction bases unmatched: 14. CDR3 length: 14 amino acids. The sequencing input was peripheral blood. J is TRBJ2-7 and V is TRBV23-1; 7 positions agree with TRBD1. TRBV23-1 has ORF status, its function being uncertain. The clonotype comes from a man aged 18-30 years with COVID-19, enrolled during active disease. CDR3 DNA: TGCGCCAGAGAACCGACCGGGACAGACCCCGAGCAGTACTTC. Translation gives CAREPTGTDPEQYF.